One and the same sample provided the 24 T cell receptor beta chains below, sequenced in a study of CD8 T cells in ankylosing spondylitis. TCRdb processed the 5' RACE reads anew with MiXCR; each CDR3 protein has one entry. The sample records 250,000 to 400,000 distinct CDR3 sequences, roughly 11% being singletons. Sequenced: blood, either unsorted or a sorted T cell fraction (not recorded which). The origin of the receptors is a female donor with ankylosing spondylitis or in good health (not recorded which).

There are many counts of this clonotype. The chain has TRBV7-8 and TRBJ2-7; 13 nucleotides match TRBD2. The V and J ends lost 1 base and 4 bases, in that order; junction bases with no gene match: 4. Germline lookup yields CDR1 SGHVS and CDR2 FQNEAQ. The CDR3 is 16 residues long. The DNA for the CDR3 is TGTGCCAGCAGCTTAGGACTAGCGGGAGGTGGTTACGAGCAGTACTTC. Its protein is CASSLGLAGGGYEQYF.

In its sample, this clonotype was seen many times. V and J are TRBV20-1 and TRBJ2-7, with TRBD2 identical over 13 bases. The junction had 1 base not matched to a gene; V was cut back by 2 bases and J by 3 bases. The length of the CDR3 is 14 residues. The germline gives CDR1 DFQATT, CDR2 SNEGSKA (reference sequence). CDR3 coding DNA: TGCAGTGCTAGACGGACTAGCGGGAGCTACGAGCAGTACTTC. Amino acids: CSARRTSGSYEQYF.

The chain has TRBV7-2 and TRBJ2-3; 9 nucleotides agree with TRBD2. After removal of 4 bases from V and 2 bases from J, the junction contained 7 bases not matched to a gene. CDR3 length equals 16 residues. From germline, CDR1 is SGHTA and CDR2 FQGNSA. In DNA form, the CDR3 reads TGTGCCAGCAGCTCCAAGCGCGGGGGGGTCACAGATACGCAGTATTTT. Its translation: CASSSKRGGVTDTQYF.

This clonotype was detected ten times or more. The chain links TRBV6-5 to TRBJ1-5, with D possibly being TRBD1 (6 bases). Germline-derived CDR1 and CDR2 are MNHEY and SVGAGI. The CDR3 has 14 amino acids. The V gene lost 4 bases and the J gene lost 4 bases, with 11 bases spanning the gap. CDR3 nucleotide sequence: TGTGCCAGCAGTTCGGACAGTAGTAATCAGCCCCAGCATTTT. Protein: CASSSDSSNQPQHF.

This clonotype was observed many times. V usage is TRBV20-1 and J usage is TRBJ1-5; no clear D. Trimming pared 3 bases from V and 1 base from J, leaving 4 bases between. The CDR3 totals 12 residues. Germline CDR1 DFQATT, CDR2 SNEGSKA (reference sequence). The CDR3: CSASPSNQPQHF. CDR3 bases: TGCAGTGCTAGTCCCAGCAATCAGCCCCAGCATTTT.

This clonotype came up a few times. This chain joins TRBV7-2 and TRBJ2-2; D perhaps matches TRBD2 (6 bases). The germline V gene encodes CDR1 SGHTA and CDR2 FQGNSA. CDR3 length: 15 residues. The ends were cut back, 5 bases at V and 8 bases at J, with 18 bases in the middle. This chain's CDR3 is CASSLQGLGIGELFF. The CDR3 DNA sequence: TGTGCCAGCAGCCTGCAGGGACTCGGGATTGGGGAGCTGTTTTTT.

The chain carries TRBV20-1 and TRBJ2-1; 8 bases agree with TRBD2. This CDR3 is built from 16 residues. Germline loops: CDR1 DFQATT, CDR2 SNEGSKA (reference sequence). The ends lost 5 bases at V and 4 bases at J; junction bases unmatched: 13. The CDR3 loop is CSAGRGGPNIYNEQFF. The CDR3 DNA is TGCAGTGCTGGCCGCGGGGGGCCTAATATATACAATGAGCAGTTCTTC.

The chain couples TRBV5-1 to TRBJ2-1; unclear D gene. CDR3 length: 12 amino acids. The V and J ends lost 4 bases and 8 bases respectively, with 10 bases between them. The germline gives CDR1 SGHRS, CDR2 YFSETQ. CDR3: CASSMGGDEQFF. The CDR3 DNA reads TGCGCCAGCAGCATGGGTGGAGATGAGCAGTTCTTC.

The sample holds many counts of this clonotype. The J gene is TRBJ2-7, the V gene TRBV20-1, with 11 bases fitting TRBD2. This CDR3 is built from 19 residues. Trimming at V came to 6 bases and at J to 2 bases, leaving 21 bases not matched to a gene. Germline V gene data show CDR1 as DFQATT and CDR2 as SNEGSKA (reference sequence). CDR3: CSAYHPSGRQKGEAYEQYF. CDR3 in DNA: TGCAGTGCGTATCACCCTAGCGGGAGGCAAAAAGGAGAGGCCTACGAGCAGTACTTC.

This clonotype was observed at least ten times. The chain joins TRBV18 to TRBJ2-7, with D possibly matching TRBD1 (6 bases). Germline lookup yields CDR1 KGHSH and CDR2 LQKENI. Trimming pared 5 bases from V and 7 bases from J, leaving 12 bases between. The CDR3 sequence is 12 residues long. The CDR3 reads CASSGGHLEQYF. For the CDR3, the DNA is TGTGCCAGCTCAGGGGGCCACCTAGAGCAGTACTTC. Variable domain in full (rest from reference TRBV18 and TRBJ2-7): NAGVMQNPRHLVRRRGQEARLRCSPMKGHSHVYWYRQLPEEGLKFMVYLQKENIIDESGMPKERFSAEFPKEGPSILRIQQVVRGDSAAYFCASSGGHLEQYFGPGTRLTVT.

This clonotype was observed a handful of times. This rearrangement joins TRBV5-1 to TRBJ2-3; D unclear. The CDR3 has 18 amino acids. V was trimmed by 2 bases and J by 0 bases, leaving 19 bases between them. Germline lookup yields CDR1 SGHRS and CDR2 YFSETQ. The CDR3, as DNA: TGCGCCAGCAGCTTCGAAACAGCACTTGGTACTAGCACAGATACGCAGTATTTT. Amino acids: CASSFETALGTSTDTQYF.

This clonotype was observed many times. The J gene is TRBJ2-7, the V gene TRBV6-2 or TRBV6-3, with 10 bases that match TRBD2. The CDR3 has 13 amino acids. V lost 6 bases to trimming and J lost 9 bases; unmatched junction nucleotides: 8. Germline V CDR1 and CDR2: MNHEY, SVGEGT. The CDR3: CASSSSGSPLQYF. CDR3 DNA: TGTGCCAGCAGCTCTAGCGGGAGCCCGTTGCAGTACTTC.

This clonotype was observed at least ten times. The chain has TRBV20-1 and TRBJ1-6; 11 nucleotides agree with TRBD1. Germline V gives CDR1 DFQATT, CDR2 SNEGSKA (reference sequence). The length of the CDR3 is 14 residues. V shed 5 bases and J 10 bases; nucleotides not matched to a gene: 7. The CDR3 loop is CSAGTGGGNSPLHF. CDR3 bases: TGCAGTGCTGGGACAGGGGGAGGAAACTCACCCCTCCACTTT.

The sample holds a few counts of this clonotype. The chain employs TRBV5-1 and TRBJ1-1, with 8 bases that match TRBD1. Germline V gives CDR1 SGHRS, CDR2 YFSETQ. The CDR3 runs 15 residues. The ends lost 2 bases at V and 6 bases at J; junction bases unmatched: 9. The CDR3 bases are TGCGCCAGCAGCTTACTACCGCAGGGGGCACCTGAAGCTTTCTTT. Translation gives CASSLLPQGAPEAFF.

The chain has TRBV20-1 and TRBJ2-5, with TRBD1 matching 7 bases. With V trimmed by 4 bases and J by 5 bases, 10 bases remained unmatched. The CDR3 totals 14 residues. Germline V gene data show CDR1 as DFQATT and CDR2 as SNEGSKA (reference sequence). The DNA of the CDR3 is TGCAGTGCTACACCACAGGGGAGAGGGGAGACCCAGTACTTC. Protein: CSATPQGRGETQYF.

This clonotype has a handful of counts. The chain joins TRBV10-3 to TRBJ1-1; 10 bases align to TRBD1. The CDR3 contains 14 residues. J gave up 2 bases and V 7 bases, and 4 bases lay outside the gene matches. The germline gives CDR1 ENHRY, CDR2 SYGVKD. The chain's CDR3 is CAINGDRGNTEAFF. DNA for the CDR3: TGTGCCATCAACGGGGACAGGGGAAACACTGAAGCTTTCTTT.

This clonotype was recorded a few times. The chain couples TRBV5-1 to TRBJ2-1; tentatively, D is TRBD1 or TRBD2 (5 bases each). This CDR3 region has 18 residues. V was trimmed by 2 bases and J by 2 bases, leaving 20 bases between them. Germline values: CDR1 SGHRS, CDR2 YFSETQ. The CDR3 protein is CASSFAPQRGPPYNEQFF. The CDR3 nucleotides are TGCGCCAGCAGCTTTGCCCCACAACGGGGCCCTCCCTACAATGAGCAGTTCTTC.

The chain employs TRBV28 and TRBJ2-2, with D uncertain. CDR1 MDHEN and CDR2 SYDVKM come from the germline V gene. The CDR3 consists of 12 residues. With 5 bases removed from V and 8 bases from J, the gap between germline ends came to 9 bases. CDR3 nucleotides: TGTGCCAGCAGTCGCCCAAAAGGGGAGCTGTTTTTT. Encoded protein: CASSRPKGELFF.

This clonotype was found many times. A read error may account for a junction end that differs from germline. This rearrangement joins TRBV7-7 to TRBJ1-4; D is ambiguous. Germline lookup yields CDR1 SSHAT and CDR2 FNYEAQ (reference sequence). The CDR3 covers 14 residues. This CDR3 is CASSSGIGNEKLFF. DNA of the CDR3: TGTGCTAGCAGCTCAGGAATAGGGAATGAAAAACTGTTTTTT.

The sample holds a few counts of this clonotype. The chain employs TRBV20-1 and TRBJ1-6; 9 nucleotides line up with TRBD1. Germline CDR1 reads DFQATT; CDR2 reads SNEGSKA (reference sequence). Germline trimming cut 0 bases from V and 8 bases from J; bases unmatched to any gene: 23. The CDR3 spans 21 residues. CDR3 in DNA: TGCAGTGCTAGAGAGAGCGAATTCCGACAGGGGGGATTTCTCGGGTATTCACCCCTCCACTTT. Translation gives CSARESEFRQGGFLGYSPLHF.

In this sample, this clonotype turned up many times. The chain has TRBV12-3 or TRBV12-4 and TRBJ1-6; 9 bases line up with TRBD1. V lost 6 bases, J lost 9 bases, and 12 bases stayed unmatched. This CDR3 has 16 residues. CDR3 sequence: CASSPPLDRGFSPLHF. CDR3 bases: TGTGCCAGCAGCCCACCCCTCGACAGGGGGTTTTCACCCCTCCACTTT.

J is TRBJ2-5 and V is TRBV5-1; D is possibly TRBD2 (6 bases). Germline CDR1 reads SGHRS; CDR2 reads YFSETQ. V lost 7 bases to trimming and J lost 2 bases, with 18 bases between them. This CDR3 is built from 15 residues. The CDR3 reads CASLWRKRVQETQYF. Written as DNA, the CDR3 is TGCGCCAGCCTGTGGCGTAAGCGGGTACAAGAGACCCAGTACTTC. The full variable domain, rest sourced from reference TRBV5-1 and TRBJ2-5, is KAGVTQTPRYLIKTRGQQVTLSCSPISGHRSVSWYQQTPGQGLQFLFEYFSETQRNKGNFPGRFSGRQFSNSRSEMNVSTLELGDSALYLCASLWRKRVQETQYFGPGTRLLVL.

This clonotype was recorded at least ten times. The V gene is TRBV7-9, the J gene TRBJ2-7; 8 positions match TRBD2. The CDR3 extends over 14 amino acids. Germline CDR1 reads SEHNR; CDR2 reads FQNEAQ (reference sequence). V lost 2 bases, J lost 2 bases, and 2 bases stayed unmatched. CDR3 region: CASSLPGGTYEQYF. As DNA, the CDR3 is TGTGCCAGCAGCTTACCGGGAGGGACCTACGAGCAGTACTTC. Full variable domain (remainder filled in from reference TRBV7-9 and TRBJ2-7): DTGVSQNPRHKITKRGQNVTFRCDPISEHNRLYWYRQTLGQGPEFLTYFQNEAQLEKSRLLSDRFSAERPKGSFSTLEIQRTEQGDSAMYLCASSLPGGTYEQYFGPGTRLTVT.

This clonotype has a count of ten or more. The V gene is TRBV20-1, the J gene TRBJ2-3; D remains ambiguous. The germline V and J ends were trimmed by 0 bases and 5 bases, with 15 bases remaining between them. CDR1 DFQATT and CDR2 SNEGSKA come from the germline V gene (reference sequence). This CDR3 is built from 15 residues. The CDR3 spells CSAREVFLWRDTQYF. In DNA, the CDR3 is TGCAGTGCTAGAGAAGTATTCCTATGGCGAGATACGCAGTATTTT.